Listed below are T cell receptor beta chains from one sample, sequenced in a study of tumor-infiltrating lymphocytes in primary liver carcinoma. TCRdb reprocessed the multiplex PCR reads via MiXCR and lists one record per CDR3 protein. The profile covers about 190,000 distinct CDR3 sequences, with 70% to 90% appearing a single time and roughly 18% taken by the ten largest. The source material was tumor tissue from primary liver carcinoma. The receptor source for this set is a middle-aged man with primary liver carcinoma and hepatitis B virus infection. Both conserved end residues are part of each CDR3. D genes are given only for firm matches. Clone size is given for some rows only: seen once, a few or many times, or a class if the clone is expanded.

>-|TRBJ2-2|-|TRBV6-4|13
CANRDSNTGELFF
TGTGCCAACAGAGACTCGAACACCGGGGAGCTGTTTTTT
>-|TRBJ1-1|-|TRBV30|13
CVWSRDMNTEAFF
TGTGTCTGGAGTCGAGATATGAACACTGAAGCTTTCTTT
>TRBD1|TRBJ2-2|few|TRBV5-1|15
CANSDRVPNTGELFF
TGCGCTAACAGTGACAGGGTCCCGAACACCGGGGAGCTGTTTTTT
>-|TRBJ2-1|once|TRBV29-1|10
CSVLDNEHFF
TGCAGCGTCCTTGACAACGAGCATTTCTTC
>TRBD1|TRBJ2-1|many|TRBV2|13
CASSASRGHEQFF
TGTGCCAGCAGTGCTTCGAGGGGGCATGAGCAGTTCTTC
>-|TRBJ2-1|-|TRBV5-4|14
CASNLGGGNKEPFF
TGTGCCAGTAACCTTGGAGGCGGGAACAAAGAGCCGTTCTTC
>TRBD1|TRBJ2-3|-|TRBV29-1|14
CSVSGTGVSDTLYF
TGCAGCGTTTCCGGGACAGGGGTGTCAGATACGCTATATTTT
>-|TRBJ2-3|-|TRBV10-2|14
CASQREVRADTQYF
TGCGCCAGCCAGCGAGAGGTCCGGGCAGATACGCAGTATTTT
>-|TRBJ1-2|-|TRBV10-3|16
CTISESTGLSAYGYTF
TGTACCATCAGTGAGTCAACAGGGCTCTCAGCCTATGGCTACACTTTC
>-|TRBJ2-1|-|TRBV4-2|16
CASSQDGGRTHNEQFF
TGTGCCAGTAGCCAAGATGGGGGGAGGACCCACAATGAGCAGTTCTTC
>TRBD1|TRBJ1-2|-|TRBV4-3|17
CASNQDYRQGLIYGYTF
TGCGCCAGCAACCAGGATTATCGACAGGGGCTGATCTATGGCTACACCTTC
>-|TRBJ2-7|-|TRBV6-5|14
CASSSSAGGGEQCF
TGTGCCAGCAGTTCTTCAGCAGGAGGGGGCGAACAGTGCTTC
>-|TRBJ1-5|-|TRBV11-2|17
CASSLVGVAGSIQPQHF
TGTGCTAGCAGCTTAGTAGGGGTAGCAGGGAGCATTCAGCCCCAACATTTT
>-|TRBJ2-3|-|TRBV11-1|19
CASSSGVSSVGVRTDTQYF
TGTGCCAGTAGCTCTGGGGTAAGCTCTGTTGGAGTCCGCACAGATACGCAGTATTTT
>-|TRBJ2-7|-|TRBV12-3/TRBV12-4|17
CASSLRLTETHSYEQYF
TGTGCCAGCAGTTTACGGCTAACGGAGACCCATTCCTACGAGCAGTACTTC
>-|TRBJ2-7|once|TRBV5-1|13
CTSREPTSYEQYF
TGCACCAGTAGGGAACCTACTAGTTACGAGCAGTACTTC
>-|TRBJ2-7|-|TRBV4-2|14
CASSQDRDGHEQYF
TGTGCCAGCAGCCAAGATCGAGATGGCCACGAGCAGTACTTC
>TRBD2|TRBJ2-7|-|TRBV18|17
CASSPPGSGRSGYEQYF
TGTGCCAGCTCACCGCCCGGGAGCGGGAGGTCAGGCTACGAGCAGTACTTC
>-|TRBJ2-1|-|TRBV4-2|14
CASSQELKTNEQFF
TGTGCTAGCAGCCAAGAACTAAAAACGAATGAGCAATTCTTT
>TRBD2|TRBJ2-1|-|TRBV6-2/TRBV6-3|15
CASSYTAGDFNEQFF
TGTGCCAGCAGTTATACGGCGGGAGACTTCAATGAGCAGTTCTTC
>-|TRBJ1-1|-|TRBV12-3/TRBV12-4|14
CARSLVDSDTEAFF
TGTGCCAGGAGTTTGGTGGATAGTGACACTGAAGCTTTCTTT
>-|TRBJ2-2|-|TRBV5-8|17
CASSPCASATNTGGLFF
TGTGCCAGCAGCCCTTGTGCGTCAGCCACTAACACCGGGGGGCTGTTTTTT
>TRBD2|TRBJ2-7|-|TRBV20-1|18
CSARDRVRGAGGSYEQYF
TGCAGTGCTAGAGATAGGGTTAGGGGGGCGGGAGGTTCCTACGAGCAGTACTTC